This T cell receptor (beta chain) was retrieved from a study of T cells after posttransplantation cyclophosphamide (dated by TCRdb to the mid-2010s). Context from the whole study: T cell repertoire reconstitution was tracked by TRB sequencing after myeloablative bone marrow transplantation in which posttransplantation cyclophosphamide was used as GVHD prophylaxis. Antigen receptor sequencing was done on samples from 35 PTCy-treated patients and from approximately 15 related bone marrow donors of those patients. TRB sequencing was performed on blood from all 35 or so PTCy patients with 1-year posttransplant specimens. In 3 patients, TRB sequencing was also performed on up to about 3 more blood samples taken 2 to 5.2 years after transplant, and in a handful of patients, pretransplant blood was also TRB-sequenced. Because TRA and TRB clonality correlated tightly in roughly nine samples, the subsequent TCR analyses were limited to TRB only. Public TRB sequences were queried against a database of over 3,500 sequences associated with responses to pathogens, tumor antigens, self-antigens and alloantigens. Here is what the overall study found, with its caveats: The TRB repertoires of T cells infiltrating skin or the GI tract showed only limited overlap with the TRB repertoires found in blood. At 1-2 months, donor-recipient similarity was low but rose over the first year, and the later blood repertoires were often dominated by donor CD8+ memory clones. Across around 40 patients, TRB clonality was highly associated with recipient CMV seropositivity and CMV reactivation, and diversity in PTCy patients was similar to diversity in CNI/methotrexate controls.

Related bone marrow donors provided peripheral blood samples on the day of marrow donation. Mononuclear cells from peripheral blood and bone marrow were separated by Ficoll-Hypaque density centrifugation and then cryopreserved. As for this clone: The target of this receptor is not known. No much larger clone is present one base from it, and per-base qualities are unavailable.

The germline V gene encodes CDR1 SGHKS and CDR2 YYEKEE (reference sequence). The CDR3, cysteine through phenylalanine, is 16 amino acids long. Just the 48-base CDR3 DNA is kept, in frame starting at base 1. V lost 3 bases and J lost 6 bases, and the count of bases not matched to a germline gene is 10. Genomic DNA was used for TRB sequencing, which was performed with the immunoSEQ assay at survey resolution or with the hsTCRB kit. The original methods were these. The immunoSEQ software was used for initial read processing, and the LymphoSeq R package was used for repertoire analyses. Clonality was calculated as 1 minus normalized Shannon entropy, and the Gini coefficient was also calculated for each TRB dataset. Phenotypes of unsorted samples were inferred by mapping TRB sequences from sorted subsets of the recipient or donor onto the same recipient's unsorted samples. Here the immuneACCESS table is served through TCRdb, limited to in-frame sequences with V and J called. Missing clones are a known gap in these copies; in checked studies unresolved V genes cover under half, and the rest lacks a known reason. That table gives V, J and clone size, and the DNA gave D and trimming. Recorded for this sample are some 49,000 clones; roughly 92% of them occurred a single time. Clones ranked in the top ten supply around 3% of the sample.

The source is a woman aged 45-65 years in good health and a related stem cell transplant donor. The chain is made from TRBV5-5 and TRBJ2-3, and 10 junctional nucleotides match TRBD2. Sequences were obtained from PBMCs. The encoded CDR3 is CASSSILAGERDTQYF. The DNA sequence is TGTGCCAGCAGCTCCATCCTAGCGGGGGAGAGGGATACGCAGTATTTT.